A single sample gave rise to the 29 T cell receptor beta chains below, sequenced in a study of control samples from healthy donors and cancer patients. TCRdb's copy holds only in-frame clones and misses some; the assay was immunoSEQ multiplex PCR. The sample lists about 160,000 clones; approximately 93% were seen once. Specimen: blood. All receptors derive from a woman aged 40 to 49 in good health.

The J gene is TRBJ1-5, the V gene TRBV6-1, with D unclear. CDR1 and CDR2 (germline): MNHNS, SASEGT. The CDR3 extends over 14 amino acids. V dropped 2 bases and J dropped 8 bases, with 13 bases sitting between them. This chain's CDR3 is CASSETTGWEPQHF. The CDR3 DNA is TGTGCCAGCAGTGAAACAACCGGTTGGGAGCCCCAGCATTTT.

This rearrangement joins TRBV30 to TRBJ1-2, with TRBD1 as a possible D gene (5 bases). The CDR3 spans 14 residues. Trimming took 4 bases from V and 2 from J, leaving 14 bases between them. The germline V gene has CDR1 GTSNPN and CDR2 SVGIG (reference sequence). Here the CDR3 reads CAWTAGGLNYGYTF. In nucleotides, the CDR3 is TGTGCCTGGACGGCGGGGGGGTTAAACTATGGCTACACCTTC.

The gene calls are TRBV20-1 and TRBJ1-5; 9 bases agree with TRBD1. The trim removed 3 bases at V and 2 bases at J, leaving 5 bases unmatched. Germline CDR1 and CDR2: DFQATT and SNEGSKA (reference sequence). The CDR3 spans 15 residues. For the CDR3, the DNA is TGCAGTGCTAGTGGGGGACAGGGTGGCAATCAGCCCCAGCATTTT. Its protein is CSASGGQGGNQPQHF.

The chain is built from TRBV27 and TRBJ1-2; D ambiguous. This CDR3 comprises 13 residues. The germline V and J ends were trimmed by 5 bases and 2 bases, with 9 bases remaining between them. CDR1 is MNHEY and CDR2 is SMNVEV in the germline V gene (reference sequence). CDR3 protein: CASSLKRNYGYTF. The DNA of the CDR3 is TGTGCCAGCAGTCTTAAGAGAAACTATGGCTACACCTTC.

This sequence joins TRBV5-5 and TRBJ1-1, with TRBD1 matching over 7 bases. This CDR3 comprises 14 residues. From germline, CDR1 is SGHKS and CDR2 YYEKEE (reference sequence). The junction had 3 bases not matched to a gene; V was cut back by 1 base and J by 3 bases. This CDR3 reads CASSLRGLDTEAFF. The CDR3 coding sequence is TGTGCCAGCAGCTTGAGGGGGCTGGACACTGAAGCTTTCTTT.

This chain links TRBV19 with TRBJ2-5, with D tentatively TRBD1 or TRBD2 (6 bases each). Germline assignment: CDR1 LNHDA and CDR2 SQIVND (reference sequence). Trimming removed 3 bases from V and 2 bases from J, with 13 bases in between. This CDR3 comprises 15 residues. CDR3 sequence (DNA): TGTGCCAGTAGTATTGGAGGGGGAATGCAAGAGACCCAGTACTTC. Translating it yields CASSIGGGMQETQYF.

The chain combines TRBV6-2 or TRBV6-3 with TRBJ1-5, with 7 bases aligning to TRBD1. Unmatched junction bases numbered 10, after V lost 7 bases and J lost 4 bases. Germline assignment: CDR1 MNHEY and CDR2 SVGEGT. This CDR3 has 15 amino acids. The CDR3 sequence: CASNPHRDRNQPQHF. The CDR3 DNA follows: TGTGCCAGCAACCCCCACCGGGACAGAAATCAGCCCCAGCATTTT.

In this sample, this clone turned up once. The chain has TRBV29-1 and TRBJ1-2; D remains ambiguous. The V gene lost 7 bases and the J gene lost 4 bases, with 19 bases spanning the gap. There are 14 residues in the CDR3. Germline V gene sequence: CDR1 SQVTM, CDR2 ANQGSEA. The CDR3 DNA follows: TGCAGCGCCCCACAACCCGGAGGTAGCTATGGCTACACCTTC. Translated: CSAPQPGGSYGYTF.

This clone was picked up a small number of times. The CDR3: CASSSDMNTEAFF. CDR3 in DNA: TGTGCCAGCAGCTCGGACATGAACACTGAAGCTTTCTTT. The V gene is TRBV2, the J gene TRBJ1-1; D perhaps matches TRBD1 (5 bases). V lost 6 bases and J 0 bases, leaving 8 bases between the germline ends. This CDR3 contains 13 residues. Germline V gene sequence: CDR1 SNHLY, CDR2 FYNNEI.

The V gene is TRBV7-2, the J gene TRBJ1-2; D remains ambiguous. The germline V gene encodes CDR1 SGHTA and CDR2 FQGNSA. This CDR3 has 14 amino acids. Trimming removed 4 bases at V and 0 bases at J, with 9 bases between. CDR3 protein: CASSSTYSNYGYTF. The CDR3 DNA reads TGTGCCAGCAGCTCTACCTACTCTAACTATGGCTACACCTTC.

V is TRBV2 and J is TRBJ1-1; no clear D gene. Trimming removed 8 bases from V and 1 base from J, with 14 bases in between. CDR1 and CDR2 (germline): SNHLY, FYNNEI. CDR3 length: 14 residues. The CDR3 loop reads CASSRRNRNTEAFF. CDR3 DNA sequence: TGTGCCAGCTCACGGAGGAACAGGAACACTGAAGCTTTCTTT.

The DNA for the CDR3 is TGTGCCAGCAGCGACCGCCGACTAGCTAACACCGGGGAGCTGTTTTTT. Protein: CASSDRRLANTGELFF. The chain is built from TRBV3-1 (or the pseudogene TRBV3-2) and TRBJ2-2, with TRBD2 matching over 7 bases. Germline V lookup: CDR1 LGHDT, CDR2 YNNKEL (reference sequence). The junction had 8 bases not matched to a gene; V was cut back by 5 bases and J by 2 bases. CDR3 length: 16 amino acids.

The rearrangement uses TRBV6-5 and TRBJ1-3, with 8 bases fitting TRBD1. The CDR3 sequence is 15 residues long. Per germline, CDR1 MNHEY and CDR2 SVGAGI. The junction had 10 bases not matched to a gene; V was cut back by 8 bases and J by 4 bases. The CDR3 DNA reads TGTGCCAGCGCCACCAGGACAGGGTTAGGAAACACCATATATTTT. It translates to CASATRTGLGNTIYF.

This clone was detected a few times. The chain recombines TRBV5-4 with TRBJ1-2; 9 bases align to TRBD1. Germline V gene data show CDR1 as SGHNT and CDR2 as YYREEE (reference sequence). This CDR3 region has 15 residues. Losses at the gene ends were 1 base for V and 3 bases for J; bases not matched to a gene: 4. CDR3 sequence: CASSLTGGNHYGYTF. The CDR3 DNA reads TGTGCCAGCAGCTTGACAGGGGGCAATCACTATGGCTACACCTTC.

The chain recombines TRBV25-1 with TRBJ1-1, with 7 bases fitting TRBD1. This CDR3 is built from 16 residues. The junction had 5 bases not matched to a gene; V was cut back by 0 bases and J by 1 base. Germline V gives CDR1 MGHDK, CDR2 SYGVNS. CDR3 in DNA: TGTGCCAGCAGTGAATACGGGACAGAAGGGAACACTGAAGCTTTCTTT. Protein product: CASSEYGTEGNTEAFF.

The genes are TRBV10-3 and TRBJ1-1; 7 bases line up with TRBD1. The junction had 8 bases not matched to a gene; V was cut back by 3 bases and J by 4 bases. CDR1 is ENHRY and CDR2 is SYGVKD in the germline V gene. The CDR3 loop spans 15 amino acids. The CDR3 DNA reads TGTGCCATCAGTGATCCGACAGGGCTAGGCACTGAAGCTTTCTTT. Translation: CAISDPTGLGTEAFF.

The CDR3 bases are TGTGCCATCAGTGAGTCCCCGGGGTGGGCCCAAGAGACCCAGTACTTC. It yields the protein CAISESPGWAQETQYF. The chain joins TRBV10-3 to TRBJ2-5; D is possibly TRBD2 (5 bases). V gave up 0 bases and J gave up 1 base, with 12 bases separating them. Germline-derived CDR1 and CDR2 are ENHRY and SYGVKD. CDR3 length: 16 residues.

This sequence joins TRBV6-2 or TRBV6-3 and TRBJ2-2, with 7 bases fitting TRBD1. The length of the CDR3 is 14 residues. Germline CDR1 MNHEY, CDR2 SVGEGT. V shed 5 bases, J shed 6 bases, and the junction held 6 bases outside the gene matches. In DNA form, the CDR3 reads TGTGCCAGCAGTACCCTGACAGGGCCCGGGGAGCTGTTTTTT. Its protein is CASSTLTGPGELFF.

In this sample, this clone turned up once. The rearrangement uses TRBV4-3 and TRBJ2-4; either TRBD1 or TRBD2 may supply D (5 bases each). This CDR3 spans 16 amino acids. From germline, CDR1 is LGHNA and CDR2 YSLEER. V gave up 2 bases and J gave up 0 bases, with 11 bases separating them. The CDR3 coding sequence is TGCGCCAGCAGCCAACAACCGGGACCAGCCAAAAACATTCAGTACTTC. Residues: CASSQQPGPAKNIQYF.

The J gene is TRBJ1-3, the V gene TRBV28; D gene ambiguous. The CDR3 has 12 residues. V was clipped by 6 bases and J by 7 bases, with 10 bases between them. The germline CDR1 and CDR2 sequences are MDHEN and SYDVKM. The CDR3 region is CASRVTVNTIYF. The CDR3, as DNA: TGTGCCAGCAGGGTAACGGTTAACACCATATATTTT.

V gene TRBV4-1 combines with J gene TRBJ1-4; no definite D call. V was clipped by 0 bases and J by 8 bases, with 22 bases between them. CDR1 is MGHRA, CDR2 YSYEKL, per germline. This CDR3 has 18 amino acids. CDR3 coding DNA: TGCGCCAGCAGCCAAGATCACATTTCTCCCATCCGAGAAGAAAAACTGTTTTTT. This sequence encodes CASSQDHISPIREEKLFF.

This chain joins TRBV19 and TRBJ1-2, with 10 bases fitting TRBD1. Trimming took 3 bases from V and 7 from J; bases not matched to a gene: 8. Germline V lookup: CDR1 LNHDA, CDR2 SQIVND (reference sequence). The CDR3 extends over 15 amino acids. DNA for the CDR3: TGTGCCAGTAGTATCCCTTGGGACAGGGGCTTTGGCTACACCTTC. It encodes CASSIPWDRGFGYTF.

The rearrangement links TRBV9 to TRBJ1-5, with a tentative D call TRBD1 (5 bases). CDR1 SGDLS and CDR2 YYNGEE come from the germline V gene. The V end lost 3 bases, the J end lost 4 bases, and 11 bases lay between the germline ends. This CDR3 is built from 14 residues. Here the CDR3 reads CASSGGHPNQPQHF. The CDR3 DNA follows: TGTGCCAGCAGCGGCGGACACCCAAATCAGCCCCAGCATTTT.

This clone was detected once. J is TRBJ2-2 and V is TRBV4-3; D is uncertain. The length of the CDR3 is 15 residues. CDR1 is LGHNA, CDR2 YSLEER, per germline. V was shortened by 0 bases and J by 2 bases, with 7 bases between the two germline ends. The CDR3 coding sequence is TGCGCCAGCAGCCAAGATGGTGATAACACCGGGGAGCTGTTTTTT. Amino acid sequence: CASSQDGDNTGELFF.

This chain uses TRBV29-1 with TRBJ2-5; TRBD1 might be the D (5 bases). The germline CDR1 and CDR2 sequences are SQVTM and ANQGSEA. Trimming removed 7 bases from V and 9 bases from J, with 24 bases in between. This CDR3 comprises 14 residues. CDR3 region: CSAPTVDSASAQYF. In DNA, the CDR3 is TGCAGCGCACCTACCGTTGACAGCGCCTCGGCCCAGTACTTC.

This chain links TRBV7-3 with TRBJ1-1; a weak D match, TRBD1 (6 bases). V was clipped by 5 bases and J by 4 bases, with 11 bases between them. Germline CDR1 and CDR2: SGHTA and FQGTGA. The CDR3 loop spans 13 amino acids. This CDR3 is CASSETGFTEAFF. CDR3 nucleotide sequence: TGTGCCAGCAGCGAAACAGGGTTCACTGAAGCTTTCTTT.

This chain uses TRBV29-1 with TRBJ2-6; D remains ambiguous. CDR1 and CDR2 from the germline V gene are SQVTM and ANQGSEA. Trimming left V 6 bases short and J 1 base short, with 7 bases between. The CDR3 contains 13 residues. Here the CDR3 reads CSVDGSGANVLTF. The CDR3 DNA is TGCAGCGTGGACGGGTCTGGGGCCAACGTCCTGACTTTC.

This chain joins TRBV7-9 and TRBJ1-2; unclear D gene. Deletions cut 0 bases from V and 8 bases from J, with 13 bases between. CDR3 length: 14 residues. CDR1 and CDR2 from the germline V gene are SEHNR and FQNEAQ (reference sequence). The CDR3 DNA reads TGTGCCAGCAGCTTAGCGGACTCTCTAGGGGGCTACACCTTC. Amino acid sequence: CASSLADSLGGYTF.

V gene TRBV24-1 combines with J gene TRBJ2-5, with D perhaps TRBD2 (5 bases). Germline V gives CDR1 KGHDR, CDR2 SFDVKD. This CDR3 is 12 amino acids long. V was cut by 7 bases and J by 5 bases, with 10 bases left in between. CDR3 in amino acids: CATSATGETQYF. The CDR3 nucleotides read TGTGCCACCAGCGCTACGGGGGAGACCCAGTACTTC.